A selection of T cell receptor beta chains follows, all from one sample in a study of early T cells in non-severe SARS-CoV-2 infection. One entry per CDR3 protein results from TCRdb running MiXCR on the 5' RACE reads. The table lists 65,000 to 85,000 distinct CDR3 sequences, approximately 9.1% of them singletons. This sample comprised whole blood, obtained at baseline. The receptors shown here come from an adult who was a healthcare worker with PCR-confirmed SARS-CoV-2 infection or an uninfected control (not recorded which). Each CDR3 is given with its conserved first and last residue. Each record gives: CDR3 protein, V gene.

CDR3: CASSQDLAHLWEQYF
V: TRBV3-1

CDR3: CASSFSTLYEQYF
V: TRBV6-2/TRBV6-3

CDR3: CSALTGGSQPQHF
V: TRBV20-1

CDR3: CASSPEELTAEAFF
V: TRBV4-2

CDR3: CASSPHRDRAYNEQFF
V: TRBV6-2/TRBV6-3

CDR3: CASSGTGDTGELFF
V: TRBV7-2

CDR3: CASSHAGRYEQYF
V: TRBV3-1

CDR3: CASSGTGTSGSAGYEQYF
V: TRBV7-6

CDR3: CASSAGQLNTEAFF
V: TRBV9

CDR3: CASSLVKTGNEKLFF
V: TRBV7-2

CDR3: CAGRIQGTYEQYF
V: TRBV30

CDR3: CASSLFGLEDYEQYF
V: TRBV7-9

CDR3: CASSLTPGLGTGELFF
V: TRBV12-3/TRBV12-4

CDR3: CSVYRDSSYNEQFF
V: TRBV29-1

CDR3: CASSLAGQYQETQYF
V: TRBV5-4

CDR3: CASSPDFSSGANVLTF
V: TRBV4-3

CDR3: CASSLRRGTDTQYF
V: TRBV7-2

CDR3: CASSFQTSGNAEQFF
V: TRBV5-1

CDR3: CASRNAGTGYGYTF
V: TRBV6-2/TRBV6-3

CDR3: CASSPGKSSYNEQFF
V: TRBV7-9

CDR3: CASSFRRLNSPLHF
V: TRBV5-1

CDR3: CASSRDRRTQNANTGELFF
V: TRBV6-2/TRBV6-3

CDR3: CAGSSGQETQYF
V: TRBV2

CDR3: CASSLTWTPSPYEQYF
V: TRBV28

CDR3: CASSINPSGRAYNEQFF
V: TRBV19

CDR3: CASRDSGIGTDTQYF
V: TRBV28

CDR3: CASSTLVLSSYEQYF
V: TRBV12-3/TRBV12-4

CDR3: CASSLPPLYEQYF
V: TRBV6-2/TRBV6-3